The following is a TCR beta chain sequence with its context. The CDR3 sequence is 15 residues long. Looked up from germline, CDR1 is SEHNR and CDR2 is FQNEAQ (reference sequence). The trim removed 3 bases at V and 4 bases at J, leaving 6 bases unmatched. Participants' own reports of clinical history determined their cohort assignment. The study recruited exposed participants who had met a COVID-19 case within 2 weeks before entry. Repertoires were generated with immunoSEQ multiplex PCR, while TCRdb's copy carries only in-frame clones and drops some. The table includes about 200,000 clones, approximately 83% detected once. The sample belongs to a study of blood T cell repertoires in COVID-19. The wider study: From T cells, B-cell-depleted T cells, or PBMCs came the material, which was cDNA or gDNA.

The clonotype comes from a woman aged 50 to 60 who had been exposed to COVID-19. What was sequenced was PBMCs or T cells enriched from blood (not recorded which). The genes are TRBV7-9 and TRBJ2-1; 7 bases line up with TRBD1. CDR3 DNA: TGTGCCAGCAGCTTTAACAGGGGAACATACAATGAGCAGTTCTTC. Translating it yields CASSFNRGTYNEQFF.